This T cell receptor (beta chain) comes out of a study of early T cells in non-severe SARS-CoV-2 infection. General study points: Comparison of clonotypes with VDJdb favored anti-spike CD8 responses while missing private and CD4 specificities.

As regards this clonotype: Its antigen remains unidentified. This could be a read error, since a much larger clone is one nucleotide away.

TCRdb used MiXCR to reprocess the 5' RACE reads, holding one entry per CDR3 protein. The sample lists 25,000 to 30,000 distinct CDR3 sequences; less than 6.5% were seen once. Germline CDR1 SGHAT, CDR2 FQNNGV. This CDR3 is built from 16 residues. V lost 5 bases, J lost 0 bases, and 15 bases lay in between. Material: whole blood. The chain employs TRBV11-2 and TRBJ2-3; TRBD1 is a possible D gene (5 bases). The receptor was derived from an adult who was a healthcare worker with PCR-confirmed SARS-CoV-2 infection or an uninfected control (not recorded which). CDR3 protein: CASSSKDTTSTDTQYF. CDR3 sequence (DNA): TGTGCCAGCAGCAGCAAGGACACAACTAGCACAGATACGCAGTATTTT. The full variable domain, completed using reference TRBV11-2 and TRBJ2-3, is EAGVAQSPRYKIIEKRQSVAFWCNPISGHATLYWYQQILGQGPKLLIQFQNNGVVDDSQLPKDRFSAERLKGVDSTLKIQPAKLEDSAVYLCASSSKDTTSTDTQYFGPGTRLTVL.